This record looks at one TCR beta chain sequence and its context. Original analysis: Scientists estimated how many nucleated cells there were by amplifying reference gene primers. Data came from immunoSEQ multiplex PCR; TCRdb stores just in-frame clones and leaves some out. The V and J calls and clone size were taken over from that table, and D and trimming were inferred from the DNA. The table includes 20,000 to 25,000 clones, 65% to 85% detected once. The CDR3 totals 12 residues. Germline V CDR1 and CDR2: SNHLY, FYNNEI. V lost 3 bases to trimming and J lost 6 bases, with 9 bases between them. This entry comes from a study of blood T cell repertoires in COVID-19. Study context: Samples taken during acute and convalescent COVID-19 were collected in the United States, Italy and Spain.

Sequencing was done on a sample of peripheral blood. The chain joins TRBV2 to TRBJ2-7; D may be TRBD2 (6 bases). The TCR originated in a man older than 75 with active or convalescent COVID-19. CDR3 residues: CASSDGGGEQYF. The CDR3 nucleotides read TGTGCCAGCAGTGACGGGGGAGGCGAGCAGTACTTC.